Below are 20 T cell receptor beta chains sequenced from a single sample in a study of low-dose radiotherapy and immunotherapy resistance in tumors. First-strand cDNA relied on TRAV- and TRBV-specific primers spanning alpha and beta chains. Over about 18 PCR cycles, TCRs were amplified from a constant-region primer and V-primer adapter. TCRdb fed the reads into MiXCR, producing one record per CDR3 protein. The data hold 80,000 or so distinct CDR3 sequences, with 15% to 20% observed a single time. Indicated time point: after trial treatment. Treatment meaning: LDRT plus nivolumab, ipilimumab, low-dose cyclophosphamide and aspirin (RACIN trial). The sequenced sample was PBMCs, obtained after low-dose radiotherapy plus immunotherapy. The receptors here all came from a male donor with prostate cancer.

This clonotype was detected ten times or more. The chain joins TRBV7-9 to TRBJ2-7; either TRBD1 or TRBD2 may fit D (5 bases each). The ends were cut back, 6 bases at V and 5 bases at J, with 11 bases in the middle. The CDR3 loop spans 12 amino acids. CDR1 is SEHNR and CDR2 is FQNEAQ in the germline V gene (reference sequence). This CDR3 is CASRLGTNEQYF. CDR3 bases: TGTGCCAGCAGACTCGGGACGAACGAGCAGTACTTC.

In this sample, this clonotype turned up many times. The rearrangement links TRBV19 to TRBJ1-5, with D hard to call. In germline, CDR1 is LNHDA, CDR2 SQIVND (reference sequence). V gave up 6 bases and J gave up 2 bases, with 14 bases separating them. CDR3 length: 15 residues. CDR3 bases: TGTGCCAGTAGAGATGACGGGCAGGGCAATCAGCCCCAGCATTTT. As protein: CASRDDGQGNQPQHF.

This clonotype was counted ten times or more. The chain recombines TRBV7-2 with TRBJ2-5, with 16 bases matching TRBD2. Germline V gene data show CDR1 as SGHTA and CDR2 as FQGNSA. After removal of 4 bases from V and 4 bases from J, the junction contained 9 bases not matched to a gene. This CDR3 is 18 amino acids long. The CDR3 sequence: CASSSTGLAGGQRETQYF. The CDR3 DNA is TGTGCCAGCAGCTCAACGGGACTAGCGGGAGGGCAGCGAGAGACCCAGTACTTC.

This chain's CDR3 is CASSPLDEQYF. The DNA of the CDR3 is TGTGCCAGCAGTCCGCTTGACGAGCAGTACTTC. V is TRBV2 and J is TRBJ2-7; D not certain. CDR1 and CDR2 (germline): SNHLY, FYNNEI. CDR3 length equals 11 residues. Trimming took off 5 bases at V and 5 bases at J, with 7 bases between the two ends.

This clonotype occurred many times. The chain is built from TRBV7-9 and TRBJ2-3; 9 bases align to TRBD1. Germline V lookup: CDR1 SEHNR, CDR2 FQNEAQ (reference sequence). The CDR3 contains 15 residues. With 5 bases clipped from V and 2 bases from J, the junction kept 5 bases outside the gene matches. The CDR3 DNA is TGTGCCAGCAGCGCGGGACAGGGACTCACAGATACGCAGTATTTT. This gives the protein CASSAGQGLTDTQYF. Looking up the rest from reference TRBV7-9 and TRBJ2-3 gives the full variable domain: DTGVSQNPRHKITKRGQNVTFRCDPISEHNRLYWYRQTLGQGPEFLTYFQNEAQLEKSRLLSDRFSAERPKGSFSTLEIQRTEQGDSAMYLCASSAGQGLTDTQYFGPGTRLTVL.

This clonotype was seen ten or more times. This chain connects TRBV14 to TRBJ2-3; tentatively, D is TRBD1 (6 bases). Looked up from germline, CDR1 is SGHDN and CDR2 is FVKESK. CDR3 length: 15 amino acids. Trimming took 1 base from V and 0 from J, leaving 8 bases between them. In DNA form, the CDR3 reads TGTGCCAGCAGCCAAGCGGGACACAGCACAGATACGCAGTATTTT. It specifies CASSQAGHSTDTQYF.

This clonotype occurred many times. The chain is built from TRBV20-1 and TRBJ2-1, with 13 bases identical to TRBD2. The J segment lost 3 bases and the V segment lost 6 bases, leaving 5 bases of the junction unmatched. Per germline, CDR1 DFQATT and CDR2 SNEGSKA (reference sequence). The CDR3 length is 15 residues. CDR3 sequence (DNA): TGCAGTGCCCCGGGACTAGCGGGATACTACAATGAGCAGTTCTTC. Translating it yields CSAPGLAGYYNEQFF.

This clonotype was seen ten or more times. The chain links TRBV30 to TRBJ1-3; D call uncertain. This CDR3 region has 15 residues. Trimming cost V 0 bases and J 4 bases, with 13 bases left between them. CDR1 is GTSNPN and CDR2 is SVGIG in the germline V gene (reference sequence). The CDR3 nucleotides read TGTGCCTGGAGTGTATCCGGCCGAAGAGGAAACACCATATATTTT. Its translation: CAWSVSGRRGNTIYF.

This clonotype came up many times. This chain uses TRBV7-2 with TRBJ1-2, with 7 bases aligning to TRBD1. The J segment lost 7 bases and the V segment lost 5 bases, leaving 13 bases of the junction unmatched. The CDR3 runs to 15 residues. The germline V gene has CDR1 SGHTA and CDR2 FQGNSA. The CDR3: CASSLGTALSGGYTF. In DNA, the CDR3 is TGTGCCAGCAGCCTCGGGACAGCACTATCTGGTGGCTACACCTTC.

CDR3 nucleotide sequence: TGTGCCAGCAGTGGAAACGGGGGGGAGCTGTTTTTT. Translating gives CASSGNGGELFF. The chain joins TRBV6-5 to TRBJ2-2; D ambiguous. The CDR3 sequence is 12 residues long. CDR1 is MNHEY and CDR2 is SVGAGI in the germline V gene. With 5 bases removed from V and 8 bases from J, the gap between germline ends came to 9 bases.

With regard to this clonotype: It may be a read error: a sequence one base away is much more abundant. V is TRBV4-1 and J is TRBJ2-7, with TRBD1 matching over 7 bases. The trim removed 4 bases at V and 0 bases at J, leaving 9 bases unmatched. The CDR3 length is 16 residues. The germline V gene encodes CDR1 MGHRA and CDR2 YSYEKL. This chain's CDR3 is CASSLEGQSSSYEQYF. The CDR3 DNA follows: TGCGCCAGCAGCCTAGAGGGACAGTCGAGCTCCTACGAGCAGTACTTC.

This clonotype was picked up many times. V and J are TRBV27 and TRBJ2-1, with TRBD2 matching over 10 bases. V shed 7 bases, J shed 7 bases, and the junction held 22 bases outside the gene matches. Germline lookup yields CDR1 MNHEY and CDR2 SMNVEV (reference sequence). The CDR3 consists of 19 residues. Written as DNA, the CDR3 is TGTGCCAGCAACCCCCCGGGACAGGTTGAGGCTAGCGGGAGAAATGAGCAGTTCTTC. It translates to CASNPPGQVEASGRNEQFF.

The table lists this clonotype with many counts. The chain has TRBV7-2 and TRBJ2-1; 7 positions agree with TRBD2. After removal of 1 base from V and 3 bases from J, the junction contained 6 bases not matched to a gene. CDR1 and CDR2 (germline): SGHTA, FQGNSA. This CDR3 has 16 residues. In DNA, the CDR3 is TGTGCCAGCAGCTTAGTCCCCCAGCGGGACTACAATGAGCAGTTCTTC. As protein: CASSLVPQRDYNEQFF.

This clonotype was recorded at least ten times. This sequence joins TRBV6-2 or TRBV6-3 and TRBJ2-7; 7 bases line up with TRBD1. Germline V gives CDR1 MNHEY, CDR2 SVGEGT. The length of the CDR3 is 14 residues. Trimming cost V 5 bases and J 3 bases; bases outside gene matches: 7. The DNA for the CDR3 is TGTGCCAGCAGTGAGCCCGGGACAGACTACGAGCAGTACTTC. It specifies CASSEPGTDYEQYF.

This clonotype was seen many times. The gene calls are TRBV3-1 and TRBJ2-3; TRBD2 matches at 9 bases. Germline lookup yields CDR1 LGHDT and CDR2 YNNKEL (reference sequence). The CDR3 is 16 amino acids. Losses at the gene ends were 3 bases for V and 5 bases for J; bases not matched to a gene: 9. The CDR3 here is CASSHGSGSGRDTQYF. In DNA, the CDR3 is TGTGCCAGCAGCCATGGTAGCGGGAGTGGTAGAGATACGCAGTATTTT.

Regarding this clonotype: It is likely a read error: a sequence one base away is far more abundant. This chain joins TRBV6-5 and TRBJ2-5, with 9 bases that match TRBD1. V gave up 3 bases and J gave up 11 bases; unmatched junction bases: 19. The CDR3 covers 17 residues. The germline CDR1 and CDR2 sequences are MNHEY and SVGAGI. The CDR3, as DNA: TGTGCCAGCAGTTATTGGACAGGGGACAGCTCCTACAATGAGCAGTACTTC. Translated: CASSYWTGDSSYNEQYF.

This clonotype has a count of ten or more. V gene TRBV6-8 combines with J gene TRBJ1-3, with D possibly being TRBD1 (5 bases). CDR1 MNHGY and CDR2 SAAAGT come from the germline V gene. The germline V and J ends were trimmed by 5 bases and 0 bases, with 8 bases remaining between them. The CDR3 totals 14 residues. Here the CDR3 DNA reads TGTGCCAGCAGTCGACAGAGCTCTGGAAACACCATATATTTT. Translated, it gives CASSRQSSGNTIYF.

This clonotype was picked up many times. This chain connects TRBV20-1 to TRBJ2-7; D call uncertain. The V and J ends lost 5 bases and 5 bases respectively, with 19 bases between them. The germline gives CDR1 DFQATT, CDR2 SNEGSKA (reference sequence). This CDR3 has 14 residues. CDR3 DNA sequence: TGCAGTGCTCCGTCATTACATACAAAGGACGAGCAGTACTTC. Its protein product is CSAPSLHTKDEQYF.

This clonotype was seen ten or more times. The chain uses TRBV28 and TRBJ1-5, with no clear D. CDR1 and CDR2 (germline): MDHEN, SYDVKM. This CDR3 is 13 amino acids long. V was pared by 7 bases and J by 4 bases, with 11 bases between. The CDR3 nucleotides are TGTGCCAGCACCTTTTTATCAAATCAGCCCCAGCATTTT. Its protein product is CASTFLSNQPQHF.

This clonotype came up many times. The chain recombines TRBV7-2 with TRBJ2-5; 7 nucleotides align to TRBD2. After removal of 5 bases from V and 1 base from J, the junction contained 10 bases not matched to a gene. The CDR3 is 16 amino acids. Germline CDR1 SGHTA, CDR2 FQGNSA. The CDR3 is CASSHWGEGTQETQYF. For the CDR3, the DNA is TGTGCCAGCAGCCACTGGGGGGAGGGAACCCAAGAGACCCAGTACTTC.